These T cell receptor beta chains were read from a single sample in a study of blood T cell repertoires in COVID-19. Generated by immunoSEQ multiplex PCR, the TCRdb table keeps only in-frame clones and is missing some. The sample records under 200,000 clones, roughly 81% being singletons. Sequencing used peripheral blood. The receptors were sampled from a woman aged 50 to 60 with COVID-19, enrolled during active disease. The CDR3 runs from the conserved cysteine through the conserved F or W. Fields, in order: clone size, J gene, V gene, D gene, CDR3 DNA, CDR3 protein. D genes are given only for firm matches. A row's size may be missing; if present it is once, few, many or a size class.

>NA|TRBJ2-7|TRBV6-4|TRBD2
TGTGCCAGCAGTGACGGGGGGGGCTCCTACGAGCAGTACTTC
CASSDGGGSYEQYF
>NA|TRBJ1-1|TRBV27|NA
TGTGCCAGCAGTTACGGGATTATGAACACTGAAGCTTTCTTT
CASSYGIMNTEAFF
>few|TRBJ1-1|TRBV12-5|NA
TGTGCTAGTGGTTTGGCCGTGGGATTGGGGACTGGAGCTTTCTTT
CASGLAVGLGTGAFF
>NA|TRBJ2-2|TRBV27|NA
TGTGCCAGCAGTTTGGTGTGGGGGGGCGGGACCGGGGAGCTGTTTTTT
CASSLVWGGGTGELFF
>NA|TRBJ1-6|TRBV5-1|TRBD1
TGCGCCAGCAATACAGGTGGGACAGGCCTGGGAAATTCACCCCTCCACTTT
CASNTGGTGLGNSPLHF
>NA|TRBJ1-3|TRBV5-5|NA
TGTGCCAGCAGCCGACATTTAACGGAGGGCGGAAACACCATATATTTT
CASSRHLTEGGNTIYF
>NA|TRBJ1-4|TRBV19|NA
TGTGCCAGTAGTATAAGTTTTAGTAATGAAAAACTGTTTTTT
CASSISFSNEKLFF
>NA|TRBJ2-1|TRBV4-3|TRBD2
TGCGCCAGCAGCCAAGATTACAAAGGAGCGGGGGGGCTCTTCAATGAGCAGTTCTTC
CASSQDYKGAGGLFNEQFF
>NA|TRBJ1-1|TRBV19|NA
TGTGCCAGTAGTATATGGCAGGGGAACACTGAAGCTTTCTTT
CASSIWQGNTEAFF
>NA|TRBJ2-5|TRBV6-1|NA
TGTGCCAGCAGTGAAGGAATGGGGGGTCAAGAGACCCAGTACTTC
CASSEGMGGQETQYF
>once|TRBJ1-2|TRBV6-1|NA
TGTGCCAGCAGTGAAGTGTTAAACTATGGCTACACCTTC
CASSEVLNYGYTF
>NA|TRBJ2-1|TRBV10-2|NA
TGCGCCAGCCATCGGGGGAATGAGCAGTTCTTC
CASHRGNEQFF
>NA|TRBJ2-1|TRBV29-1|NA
TGCAGCGTTGATCTCTCGGGGTTCGAGGACAATGAGCAGTTCTTC
CSVDLSGFEDNEQFF
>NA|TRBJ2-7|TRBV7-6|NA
TGTGCCAGCAGCCCTCCGCGGCAGGAGGGCTACGAGCAGTACTTC
CASSPPRQEGYEQYF
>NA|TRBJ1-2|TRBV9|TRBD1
TGTGCCAGCAGCGCACACGCCGGGACAGGCGGTGGAGGCTACACCTTC
CASSAHAGTGGGGYTF
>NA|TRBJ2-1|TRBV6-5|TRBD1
TGTGCCAGCAGGCGACAGGGGTACTACAATGAGCAGTTCTTC
CASRRQGYYNEQFF
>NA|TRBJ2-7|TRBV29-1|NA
TGCAGCGTTGAACCGGGTGACTCCTACGAGCAGTACTTC
CSVEPGDSYEQYF
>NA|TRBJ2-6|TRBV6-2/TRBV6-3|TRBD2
TGTGCCAGCAGCCGCCCCGGACTAGCGGGGAAGCCTGGGGCCAACGTCCTGACTTTC
CASSRPGLAGKPGANVLTF
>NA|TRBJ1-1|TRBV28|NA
TGTGCCAGCACCCCATTACAAGTGAACACTGAAGCTTTCTTT
CASTPLQVNTEAFF
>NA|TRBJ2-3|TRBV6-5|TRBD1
TGTGCCAGCAGGGGACAGGTCCTCACAGATACGCAGTATTTT
CASRGQVLTDTQYF
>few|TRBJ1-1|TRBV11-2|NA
TGTGCCAGCAGCTTAGGGCAACCTGAAGCTTTCTTT
CASSLGQPEAFF
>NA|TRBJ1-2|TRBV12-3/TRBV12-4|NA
TGTGCCAGCAGTTTGGTCGGGGCGGGAGGCTACACCTTC
CASSLVGAGGYTF
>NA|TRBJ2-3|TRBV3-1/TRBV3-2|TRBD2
TGTGCCAGCAGCCAAGATAGCGGGGGGGCCGCAGATACGCAGTATTTT
CASSQDSGGAADTQYF
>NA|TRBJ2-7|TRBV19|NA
TGTGCCAGTAGTCCTGACTATTCCTACGAGCAGTACTTC
CASSPDYSYEQYF
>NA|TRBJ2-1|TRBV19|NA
TGTGCCAGTAGTATAGGGGTCAACCCAGGGAATGAGCAGTTCTTC
CASSIGVNPGNEQFF
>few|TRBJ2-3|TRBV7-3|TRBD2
TGTGCCAGCAGCCCAGCTAGCGGGGGGCGCACAGATACGCAGTATTTT
CASSPASGGRTDTQYF